The T cell receptor (beta chain) described here comes from a study of vaccination effects on CD4 cells after COVID-19. At the level of the study: Expansion of antigen-specific CD4+ T cells with viral peptide pools was carried out by the ViraFEST assay before sequencing. Study-wide results and limits: Clonal contraction was marked in infection- and vaccine-induced clones late after vaccination.

Looked up from germline, CDR1 is SGHDN and CDR2 is FVKESK. V dropped 5 bases and J dropped 7; count of bases not matched to a gene: 8. The CDR3 has 14 amino acids. The culture ran for 10 days before CD4+ T cells were isolated. PCR-confirmed SARS-CoV-2 infection occurred in the person between March and December 2020. Participants completed two doses of the BNT162b2 or mRNA-1273 vaccine. TCRdb's copy holds only in-frame clones and misses some; the assay was immunoSEQ multiplex PCR. The sample lists fewer than 55,000 clones, over 65% seen once, with 3% to 4% in the top ten. Remarks on this clone: The antigen remains unidentified.

The chain uses TRBV14 and TRBJ1-2; 9 positions match TRBD1. This TCR came from a human donor who had a prior SARS-CoV-2 infection. The material was CD4+ T cells from PBMCs cultured without peptide, obtained after COVID-19 vaccination. CDR3 amino acids: CASSLTGGLVGYTF. In DNA form, the CDR3 reads TGTGCCAGCAGCTTAACAGGGGGCCTTGTTGGCTACACCTTC.